This TCR beta chain was retrieved from a study of regulatory T cells in long-lasting Graves disease (dated by TCRdb to about 2021). Some background on the complete study: Antithyroid drugs had been taken for less than 3 months by newly diagnosed Graves' disease patients. The study was conducted in China and was registered as a clinical trial. Peripheral blood TCR sequencing and RNA sequencing compared persistent Graves' disease patients with newly diagnosed Graves' disease patients. A total of around 33 samples were covered by TCR sequencing, comprising about 13 persistent and around 20 newly diagnosed Graves' disease patients.

Regarding this clonotype: The clone's antigen remains unknown. Base-call qualities are not available, and no considerably larger clone is one nucleotide away.

This specimen's time point label, interpreted: newly diagnosed GD, antithyroid drugs for less than 3 months. RNA was extracted from PBMCs in TRIzol for both TCR sequencing and RNA sequencing. The diagnosis of Graves' disease was made according to American Thyroid Association guidelines. The patients came from an endocrinology department in Xi'an, China. Each patient gave about 9.1 milliliters of peripheral blood, collected in an EDTA anticoagulant tube. Ficoll Paque Plus density gradient separation was used to isolate PBMCs, and no additional T cell sorting was done. RNA quality was checked with an Agilent 2100 Bioanalyzer and agarose gel, and concentration with a NanoDrop 2000. Findings and caveats that apply to the study as a whole: Patients with persistent disease shared more public clonotypes (approximately 2,500) than newly diagnosed patients did (more than 900). Peripheral blood alone was examined, since thyroid tissue, which constituted the primary lesion, could not be accessed. Lower TCR Shannon entropy and fewer highly expanded clones were observed in persistent Graves' disease patients than in newly diagnosed patients, which suggested clonal expansion. The small sample size was acknowledged by the authors as a limitation that may reduce accuracy. Persistent disease showed preferential use of TRBV28, TRBJ1-2 and TRBJ2-5, whereas newly diagnosed disease favored TRBV20-1 and TRBJ2-1. Sequencing and analysis were limited to the TCR beta chain.

The germline V gene specifies SGHNT as CDR1 and YENEEA as CDR2. Between the V and J ends, shortened by 1 base and 2 bases respectively, the junction contains 11 bases. Reading from cysteine to phenylalanine, the CDR3 counts 15 amino acids. The entry retains the CDR3 DNA only, 45 bases that are in frame from base 1. Libraries were constructed by multiplex PCR. TCRdb names Illumina HiSeq 4000 as the instrument used. iRepertoire HTBI primers and Arm-PCR amplification of CDR3 regions were used to construct TCR beta libraries. PCR products were gel purified before sequencing. Regarding the original processing steps: Across samples, 60 to 80 TRBV and 15 or so TRBJ segments were identified and used for gene usage analysis of CDR3 amino acid clonotypes. Filtered high-quality paired reads were merged into contigs using COPE and FqMerger. BLAST was used to align contigs to IMGT TRBV, TRBD and TRBJ reference genes, and CDR3 was defined according to IMGT. Clonotypes above 0.1% frequency were classified as highly expanded clones. Shannon entropy served as the measure of repertoire diversity, while the Gini coefficient captured V-J evenness. A clonotype was considered public if more than one individual shared it. TCRdb's own reprocessing of the public reads used fastp at Q25 and MiXCR and kept productive beta chains. Identical CDR3 proteins give one entry, which carries the most common genes and DNA. The V and J calls here are based on TCRdb, not the publication. This sample is represented by approximately 540,000 distinct CDR3 sequences; around 12% of them were singletons. The top ten clonotypes cover almost 9% of the sample.

The same sample was also used in a study of T cells in Graves' hyperthyroidism and ophthalmopathy. The second study also describes: Stable Graves' hyperthyroidism was defined as no progression to ophthalmopathy during 18 months of follow-up. Hyperthyroidism patients were newly diagnosed, had a disease duration of under 2 months, and were aged 18 to 65 years. The study excluded patients with uncontrolled infections, other autoimmune diseases, pregnancy or lactation. Diagnoses relied on clinical symptoms, serum thyroxine and TRAb, thyroid ultrasound and orbital computed tomography. The first round of RT-PCR for the TCR CDR3 was performed with the HTBI primer set and the Qiagen OneStep RT-PCR kit. Most expanded thyroid clonotypes (frequency above 0.001) were also detected in blood, a finding suggesting that blood repertoires may reflect thyroid immune responses. A model built on a 13 V-J signature distinguished ophthalmopathy from stable hyperthyroidism, reaching roughly 88% sensitivity and about 81% specificity in cross-validation and 80%/75% in testing. In validation, the model predicted progression to ophthalmopathy with 60% to 71% sensitivity and about 73% specificity, a median of about six months before onset. A discovery cohort of roughly 100 patients, approximately 44 with Graves' ophthalmopathy and approximately 60 with stable Graves' hyperthyroidism, was used to find distinguishing TCR V-J signatures. Prospective prediction of ophthalmopathy was tested in an independent validation cohort consisting of some 20 hyperthyroidism patients and some 17 patients who later progressed to ophthalmopathy. The approximately 100 discovery patients were randomly divided into training and test sets at a 7:3 ratio. In about 6 Graves' hyperthyroidism patients, the study also compared T-cell repertoires from thyroid tissue with T-cell repertoires from blood. Following sampling, methimazole starting at 30 mg daily was given to hyperthyroidism patients, and high-dose intravenous methylprednisolone was given to ophthalmopathy patients. A second multiplex PCR round built the libraries, followed by size selection and purification. Sequencing of the libraries was done on an Illumina HiSeq2000 using paired-end 100 bp reads. SOAPnuke was used to process the raw data, with reads discarded if the reads contained adapters or uncalled bases, had a mean Phred below 15, or lacked an exact constant-primer or identifier match. COPE v1.2.5 was used to merge the high-quality paired reads, and each unique nucleotide sequence was defined as a clonotype. Clonotypes were aligned to IMGT TRBV, TRBD and TRBJ reference segments using MiTCR v1.1. The analysis included only V-J combinations with a frequency above 0.0001, which together covered around 99% of the repertoires. The TCS score was defined as the ratio of F50 (clonal expansion) to E x V (chaos), calculated using BLOSUM62-based TCRdist between CDR3 peptides within each V-J. Welch's t-statistics and random forest reduced roughly 530 V-J features to 10 to 15, which were used in a naive Bayes classifier (R e1071). Sample size was not statistically predetermined, and blinding of investigators to group allocation was not performed. According to the paper, TCR Vbeta CDR3 sequencing was carried out on approximately 140 peripheral blood samples, which came from fewer than 50 ophthalmopathy, under 85 hyperthyroidism and roughly 17 progressor patients.

The specimen was peripheral blood mononuclear cells (PBMCs), collected at new diagnosis, from a patient treated with antithyroid drugs. This receptor chain uses TRBV11-3 and TRBJ2-5; the D gene is possibly TRBD1 or TRBD2, each agreeing over 5 bases. This TCR was recovered from a woman under 40 with Graves disease. Donor details come from another sample of the same person, matched by shared clones. The DNA is TGTGCCAGCAGCTTAGGAGGGACGGAGCAAGAGACCCAGTACTTC. It is translated as CASSLGGTEQETQYF. Outside the CDR3, residues come from the reference TRBV11-3 and TRBJ2-5 proteins, so the full variable domain is: EAGVVQSPRYKIIEKKQPVAFWCNPISGHNTLYWYLQNLGQGPELLIRYENEEAVDDSQLPKDRFSAERLKGVDSTLKIQPAELGDSAVYLCASSLGGTEQETQYFGPGTRLLVL.